The 16 T cell receptor beta chains reported below all come from one sample, sequenced in a study of blood T cell repertoires in COVID-19. Assay: immunoSEQ multiplex PCR; the TCRdb copy retains only in-frame clones and omits some. The repertoire holds about 36,000 clones, roughly 70% seen once, with approximately 10% in the top ten. The sample comprised peripheral blood. The receptors come from an older man with COVID-19, enrolled during active disease.

J is TRBJ1-5 and V is TRBV10-3; D is undetermined. The V gene lost 7 bases and the J gene lost 3 bases, with 13 bases spanning the gap. Germline lookup yields CDR1 ENHRY and CDR2 SYGVKD. The CDR3 consists of 14 residues. The CDR3 here is CAIILGVNNQPQHF. The CDR3 nucleotides are TGTGCCATCATATTGGGAGTAAACAATCAGCCCCAGCATTTT.

The V and J genes are TRBV10-2 and TRBJ1-5, with 7 bases fitting TRBD1. This CDR3 comprises 15 residues. Germline V gene sequence: CDR1 WSHSY, CDR2 SAAADI. V gave up 6 bases and J gave up 5 bases; unmatched junction bases: 10. In nucleotides, the CDR3 is TGCGCCAGCAGCGCCCTTCGGGACAGAGATCAGCCCCAGCATTTT. Residues: CASSALRDRDQPQHF.

V and J are TRBV4-1 and TRBJ2-7, with TRBD2 matching over 12 bases. Losses at the gene ends were 1 base for V and 7 bases for J; bases not matched to a gene: 5. CDR1 is MGHRA, CDR2 YSYEKL, per germline. The CDR3 has 15 residues. The CDR3 sequence is CASSQGLAGDPEQYF. In nucleotides, the CDR3 is TGCGCCAGCAGCCAAGGACTAGCGGGAGATCCTGAGCAGTACTTC.

The chain is built from TRBV6-1 and TRBJ1-2, with 7 bases lining up with TRBD1. The CDR3 has 13 amino acids. J gave up 8 bases and V 3 bases, and 6 bases lay outside the gene matches. Germline V gene sequence: CDR1 MNHNS, CDR2 SASEGT. CDR3 DNA sequence: TGTGCCAGCAGTGATGGCAGGGGGACCGGCTACACCTTC. Protein sequence: CASSDGRGTGYTF.

V is TRBV21-1 and J is TRBJ2-3; TRBD2 is the table's D call and was not checked against the DNA. TRBV21-1 is assigned pseudogene status. This CDR3 region has 13 residues. The CDR3 spells CASPHPGLDTQYF. The CDR3 nucleotides are TGTGCCAGCCCCCATCCCGGGTTAGATACGCAGTATTTT.

CDR3 in DNA: TGCAGCGTTGAAACACAGCCAAACACTGAAGCTTTCTTT. Protein sequence: CSVETQPNTEAFF. This chain links TRBV29-1 with TRBJ1-1; D not resolved. V lost 2 bases and J 2 bases, leaving 9 bases between the germline ends. This CDR3 is built from 13 residues. CDR1 and CDR2 from the germline V gene are SQVTM and ANQGSEA.

This chain uses TRBV28 with TRBJ1-1, with D hard to call. CDR3 length equals 13 residues. In germline, CDR1 is MDHEN, CDR2 SYDVKM. Between the trimmed V and J ends, which lost 1 base and 8 bases, there was a span of 11 bases. CDR3 in amino acids: CASSLYRRQEAFF. CDR3 bases: TGTGCCAGCAGTTTATACAGACGTCAAGAAGCTTTCTTT.

The V and J genes are TRBV7-3 and TRBJ1-1, with 7 bases identical to TRBD1. CDR3 length equals 16 residues. In germline, CDR1 is SGHTA, CDR2 FQGTGA. The V gene end was trimmed by 5 bases and the J gene end by 0 bases; junction bases not matched to a gene: 9. The CDR3 DNA reads TGTGCCAGCAGCCCAAGGGCAGGGGGGATGAACACTGAAGCTTTCTTT. It yields the protein CASSPRAGGMNTEAFF.

The genes are TRBV9 and TRBJ1-1; D is perhaps TRBD1 (5 bases). CDR1 and CDR2 from the germline V gene are SGDLS and YYNGEE. The CDR3 is 15 residues long. The V and J ends lost 4 bases and 6 bases respectively, with 19 bases between them. The CDR3 region is CASSLSGGAQAEAFF. The CDR3 DNA sequence: TGTGCCAGCAGCCTTTCGGGAGGGGCGCAAGCTGAAGCTTTCTTT.

The chain uses TRBV6-2 or TRBV6-3 and TRBJ1-2; tentative D call: TRBD1 (5 bases). V lost 5 bases, J lost 1 base, and 14 bases lay in between. This CDR3 is 15 amino acids long. Looked up from germline, CDR1 is MNHEY and CDR2 is SVGEGT. CDR3 amino acids: CASSTLGTFNYGYTF. CDR3 in DNA: TGTGCCAGCAGTACCCTTGGGACTTTTAACTATGGCTACACCTTC.

The genes are TRBV18 and TRBJ2-7; TRBD1 aligns across 7 bases. The trim removed 4 bases at V and 0 bases at J, leaving 3 bases unmatched. Looked up from germline, CDR1 is KGHSH and CDR2 is LQKENI. The CDR3 is 14 amino acids. DNA for the CDR3: TGTGCCAGCTCACAGACAGGGTTCTCCTACGAGCAGTACTTC. Translated: CASSQTGFSYEQYF.

The chain uses TRBV9 and TRBJ2-5, with D possibly matching TRBD2 (6 bases). Per the germline V gene, CDR1 is SGDLS and CDR2 is YYNGEE. The CDR3 runs to 14 residues. V was trimmed by 0 bases and J by 5 bases, leaving 11 bases between them. CDR3 coding DNA: TGTGCCAGCAGCGTAGCAACGGGGGTGGAGACCCAGTACTTC. It is translated as CASSVATGVETQYF.

This chain links TRBV4-3 with TRBJ1-4; 7 nucleotides align to TRBD1. J gave up 8 bases and V 1 base, and 4 bases lay outside the gene matches. Germline V gene data show CDR1 as LGHNA and CDR2 as YSLEER. The CDR3 extends over 14 amino acids. CDR3 sequence reads: CASSQGDREEKLFF. CDR3 coding DNA: TGCGCCAGCAGCCAAGGTGACAGGGAAGAAAAACTGTTTTTT.

This clone was found once. One end of the junction varies from germline; a read error may be responsible. The rearrangement uses TRBV2 and TRBJ2-7; possibly TRBD2 for D (7 bases). CDR1 and CDR2 (germline): SNHLY, FYNNEI. The CDR3 sequence is 11 residues long. This CDR3 reads CASSEGGGRDF. DNA of the CDR3: TGTGCCAGCAGTGAGGGAGGGGGTAGAGACTTC.

The V gene is TRBV4-1, the J gene TRBJ1-5, with D maybe TRBD1 (5 bases). The germline V and J ends were trimmed by 0 bases and 4 bases, with 10 bases remaining between them. This CDR3 has 15 residues. Per the germline V gene, CDR1 is MGHRA and CDR2 is YSYEKL. The CDR3: CASSQDLGGNQPQHF. The CDR3 bases are TGCGCCAGCAGCCAAGATTTGGGGGGAAATCAGCCCCAGCATTTT.

This chain's CDR3 is CASSFGGSYTF. DNA of the CDR3: TGTGCCAGCAGTTTTGGAGGTTCCTACACCTTC. The chain employs TRBV12-3 or TRBV12-4 and TRBJ1-2; D is unclear. With 3 bases removed from V and 10 bases from J, the gap between germline ends came to 9 bases. The CDR3 length is 11 residues.